This paragraph reports one T cell receptor (beta chain). The antigen is undetermined. This sample was taken from a study of T cell responses to AZD1222 COVID-19 vaccine. About the research overall: Both about-4-week and about-12-week second-dose recipients were combined.

This CDR3 has 15 residues. V gave up 0 bases and J gave up 6 bases, with 12 bases separating them. The germline gives CDR1 LNHNV, CDR2 YYDKDF (reference sequence). Whole-study findings and limits: Unmutated variant regions reportedly attract nearly half of all spike-specific TCRs. Of the AZD1222 recipients, only 5 or 6 were seropositive at baseline.

Sequencing used immunoSEQ multiplex PCR; TCRdb keeps in-frame clones, though not all of them. The data hold 98,000 or so clones, with 70% to 90% observed a single time. The sample in question was peripheral blood, obtained on day 0 of AZD1222 vaccination. This chain links TRBV15 with TRBJ1-5; TRBD1 is a possible D gene (6 bases). The receptor was derived from an adult in good health. CDR3 bases: TGTGCCACCAGCAGAGATGGGGGCTGGGGTCAGCCCCAGCATTTT. This encodes CATSRDGGWGQPQHF.